This is a list of T cell receptor beta chains from one sample in a study of cytomegalovirus exposure and HLA in healthy donors. The data were produced by immunoSEQ multiplex PCR, yet TCRdb's version contains in-frame clones alone and is incomplete. The sample gives 80,000 to 100,000 clones, roughly 70% of which show up once; approximately 20% is in the top ten. Sequences were obtained from PBMCs. The receptor set was obtained from a man aged 25 to 40 in good health and CMV-seropositive. Each CDR3 is given with its conserved first and last residue. Each record gives: V gene, clone size, J gene, D gene, CDR3 protein, CDR3 DNA. D genes are given only for firm matches. Some rows have no size entry. The others give once, few or many, or a class for an expanded clone.

>TRBV6-5|NA|TRBJ1-1|NA
CASSHLSSTIF
TGTGCCAGCAGTCATTTATCCTCGACTATCTTT
>TRBV19|few|TRBJ1-1|NA
CASSSPLRVVNTEAFF
TGTGCCAGTAGTTCACCTCTCAGGGTCGTTAACACTGAAGCTTTCTTT
>TRBV7-8|NA|TRBJ2-7|NA
CASSPDIYEQYF
TGTGCCAGCAGCCCGGACATTTACGAGCAGTACTTC
>TRBV30|NA|TRBJ1-2|NA
CAWKALNYGYTF
TGTGCCTGGAAAGCGCTGAACTATGGCTACACCTTC
>TRBV7-3|NA|TRBJ2-1|TRBD2
CASSPVAGIGNEQFF
TGTGCCAGCAGCCCGGTAGCGGGAATAGGAAATGAGCAGTTCTTC
>TRBV6-6|NA|TRBJ1-1|NA
CASSPQGGGTEAFF
TGTGCCAGCAGCCCTCAAGGTGGGGGGACTGAAGCTTTCTTT
>TRBV28|NA|TRBJ2-7|TRBD1
CASSPGQGVYEQYF
TGTGCCAGCAGTCCGGGACAGGGGGTCTACGAGCAGTACTTC
>TRBV29-1|NA|TRBJ2-4|NA
CSVEGQMSKNIQYF
TGCAGCGTTGAAGGGCAGATGTCCAAAAACATTCAGTACTTC
>TRBV7-8|NA|TRBJ2-2|TRBD2
CASSLGLSGELFF
TGTGCCAGCAGCTTGGGACTATCCGGGGAGCTGTTTTTT
>TRBV2|NA|TRBJ2-1|TRBD1
CASSLTGISSYNEQFF
TGTGCCAGCAGTTTGACAGGGATTAGCTCCTACAATGAGCAGTTCTTC
>TRBV5-4|NA|TRBJ2-3|NA
CASSLASSRSTDTQYF
TGTGCCAGCAGCTTGGCAAGCTCCCGTAGCACAGATACGCAGTATTTT
>TRBV6-1|NA|TRBJ2-5|TRBD1
CASSVLTGPQETQYF
TGTGCCAGCAGTGTCCTGACAGGGCCCCAAGAGACCCAGTACTTC
>TRBV7-2|NA|TRBJ2-5|TRBD2
CASSLLGGGVETQYF
TGTGCCAGCAGCTTATTAGGCGGGGGAGTGGAGACCCAGTACTTC
>TRBV5-1|few|TRBJ2-5|TRBD1
CASSMGQGEETQYF
TGCGCCAGCAGCATGGGACAGGGAGAAGAGACCCAGTACTTC
>TRBV12-5|NA|TRBJ1-5|TRBD1
CASGPSGTAFSNQPQHF
TGTGCTAGTGGTCCCTCCGGGACAGCTTTTAGCAATCAGCCCCAGCATTTT
>TRBV6-5|NA|TRBJ2-7|TRBD2
CASSPVAGEGYEQYF
TGTGCCAGCAGCCCGGTAGCGGGAGAGGGGTACGAGCAGTACTTC
>TRBV7-2|few|TRBJ2-2|NA
CASSLQGTTGELFF
TGTGCCAGCAGCTTACAGGGGACCACCGGGGAGCTGTTTTTT
>TRBV18|NA|TRBJ2-2|TRBD1
CASSAATGVDTGELFF
TGTGCCAGCTCAGCCGCCACAGGGGTGGACACCGGGGAGCTGTTTTTT
>TRBV2|NA|TRBJ1-1|TRBD1
CASSGDRNTEAFF
TGTGCCAGCAGTGGGGACAGGAACACTGAAGCTTTCTTT
>TRBV11-2|few|TRBJ1-1|NA
CASSLGGAGDTEAFF
TGTGCCAGCAGCCTCGGGGGGGCCGGAGACACTGAAGCTTTCTTT
>TRBV2|few|TRBJ2-5|TRBD2
CASSESAGGQETQYF
TGTGCCAGCAGTGAATCCGCGGGGGGGCAAGAGACCCAGTACTTC
>TRBV6-5|few|TRBJ1-2|NA
CVSSYSMRVSGYTF
TGTGTCAGCAGTTACTCGATGCGGGTTTCCGGCTACACCTTC
>TRBV2|NA|TRBJ2-7|NA
CASSEVSVGEQYF
TGTGCCAGCAGTGAAGTCAGCGTAGGCGAACAGTACTTC
>TRBV7-9|NA|TRBJ1-1|TRBD1
CASSFPGGEAFF
TGTGCCAGCAGCTTTCCAGGGGGCGAAGCTTTCTTT
>TRBV9|NA|TRBJ2-1|TRBD2
CASSASGRSYNEQFF
TGTGCCAGCAGCGCCAGCGGGAGATCGTACAATGAGCAGTTCTTC
>TRBV6-5|NA|TRBJ2-1|TRBD1
CASKRQGVDEQFF
TGTGCCAGCAAGCGACAGGGTGTGGATGAGCAGTTCTTC
>TRBV5-1|NA|TRBJ1-2|NA
CASSALQGPNTNYGYTF
TGCGCCAGCAGCGCCTTACAGGGCCCCAACACTAACTATGGCTACACCTTC
>TRBV27|NA|TRBJ2-7|TRBD2
CASSLRSGGLSTYEQYF
TGTGCCAGCAGTTTACGTAGCGGGGGCCTTTCGACCTACGAGCAGTACTTC
>TRBV2|NA|TRBJ1-4|NA
CASSGNSGTSPATNEKLFF
TGTGCCAGCAGTGGAAATTCCGGGACAAGCCCTGCAACTAATGAAAAACTGTTTTTT
>TRBV7-7|few|TRBJ2-2|TRBD1
CASSLGGQGTGELFF
TGTGCTAGCAGCTTAGGGGGACAGGGCACCGGGGAGCTGTTTTTT
>TRBV28|NA|TRBJ2-6|NA
CASSSTVDSGANVLTF
TGTGCCAGCAGTAGCACAGTAGACTCTGGGGCCAACGTCCTGACTTTC
>TRBV30|once|TRBJ1-1|NA
CAWTMIQGGEAFF
TGTGCCTGGACAATGATCCAAGGGGGTGAAGCTTTCTTT
>TRBV9|NA|TRBJ1-6|TRBD1
CASSVDRDRVDSYNSPLHF
TGTGCCAGCAGCGTAGACCGGGACAGGGTGGACTCCTATAATTCACCCCTCCACTTT
>TRBV6-4|NA|TRBJ2-2|TRBD2
CASSASGTGELFF
TGTGCCAGCAGTGCTAGCGGCACCGGGGAGCTGTTTTTT
>TRBV29-1|NA|TRBJ1-1|NA
CSVLLQGRYTEAFF
TGCAGCGTCCTTCTACAGGGTCGGTACACTGAAGCTTTCTTT
>TRBV10-3|few|TRBJ2-7|TRBD1
CAISVSGQGFYEQYF
TGTGCCATCAGTGTGAGCGGACAGGGTTTCTACGAGCAGTACTTC
>TRBV25-1|NA|TRBJ1-3|NA
CASSDRTASGNTIYF
TGTGCCAGCAGTGATCGGACAGCCTCTGGAAACACCATATATTTT
>TRBV7-9|NA|TRBJ2-3|TRBD2
CASSVRLAGGTDTQYF
TGTGCCAGCAGCGTCAGACTAGCGGGAGGCACAGATACGCAGTATTTT
>TRBV5-6|NA|TRBJ1-2|TRBD1
CASSSGPTGTNYGYTF
TGTGCCAGCAGCTCGGGACCGACAGGGACTAACTATGGCTACACCTTC
>TRBV6-5|NA|TRBJ2-5|NA
CASSSGPTQYF
TGTGCCAGCAGTTCCGGTCCGACCCAGTACTTC
>TRBV7-9|NA|TRBJ1-1|NA
CASREQTANTEAFF
TGTGCCAGCAGGGAACAGACAGCGAACACTGAAGCTTTCTTT
>TRBV28|NA|TRBJ1-5|NA
CASGEGFWGNQPQHF
TGTGCCAGCGGGGAGGGGTTTTGGGGCAATCAGCCCCAGCATTTT
>TRBV6-5|few|TRBJ1-1|TRBD1
CASTMGDRTNTEAFF
TGTGCCAGCACCATGGGGGACAGGACTAACACTGAAGCTTTCTTT
>TRBV7-6|once|TRBJ2-1|NA
CASSLSIRRDNEQFF
TGTGCCAGCAGCTTATCTATACGTCGAGACAATGAGCAGTTCTTC
>TRBV6-5|few|TRBJ1-1|TRBD1
CASSQGQDLNTEAFF
TGTGCCAGCAGTCAAGGACAGGATTTGAACACTGAAGCTTTCTTT
>TRBV5-1|NA|TRBJ1-2|TRBD1
CASSLGTESYGYTF
TGCGCCAGCAGCTTAGGGACAGAGAGCTATGGCTACACCTTC
>TRBV6-5|NA|TRBJ2-7|TRBD2
CASRRTSGSTYEQYF
TGTGCCAGCAGACGAACTAGCGGGAGTACCTACGAGCAGTACTTC
>TRBV30|once|TRBJ1-2|TRBD1
CAWSSTDRGGYTF
TGTGCCTGGAGTTCAACCGACAGGGGCGGCTACACCTTC
>TRBV7-9|NA|TRBJ2-1|TRBD2
CAVGTTHNEQFF
TGTGCCGTCGGGACTACCCACAATGAGCAGTTCTTC